The 16 T cell receptor beta chains reported below all come from one sample, sequenced in a study of T cells in Graves' hyperthyroidism and ophthalmopathy (dated by TCRdb to between 2018 and 2020). The library was obtained by multiplex PCR. For sequencing, an Illumina HiSeq 2000 was employed. The TCR beta CDR3 regions were amplified from the RNA transcripts. For the first round of RT-PCR on the TCR CDR3, the HTBI primer set was used together with the Qiagen OneStep RT-PCR kit. TCRdb ran its own pipeline on the public reads, namely fastp trimming at Q25 and MiXCR clone calling, and kept in-frame beta chains. CDR3 protein sequences are deduplicated, and each keeps its most common genes and DNA. Here the sample has hundreds of thousands of distinct CDR3 sequences; more than 11% occur a single time. Roughly 5.7% of the sample is held by the ten biggest clonotypes. The sample comprised blood. The origin of the receptors is a woman in her 30s with Graves' hyperthyroidism that later progressed to Graves' ophthalmopathy.

This clonotype was seen a handful of times. CDR3 DNA sequence: TGTGCCAGCAGCTTTACAGGGTCCCCCGGGGAGCTGTTTTTT. Its protein is CASSFTGSPGELFF. The chain uses TRBV5-8 and TRBJ2-2, with D perhaps TRBD1 (6 bases). CDR1 SGHTS and CDR2 YDEGEE come from the germline V gene. The CDR3 has 14 amino acids. With 2 bases removed from V and 6 bases from J, the gap between germline ends came to 11 bases.

This clonotype showed up just a few times. J is TRBJ1-5 and V is TRBV6-1, with TRBD1 identical over 11 bases. V lost 4 bases and J lost 5; bases outside the gene matches: 4. From germline, CDR1 is MNHNS and CDR2 SASEGT. This CDR3 contains 15 residues. CDR3 sequence: CASSVGQGADQPQHF. The CDR3 nucleotides read TGTGCCAGCAGTGTCGGACAGGGGGCCGATCAGCCCCAGCATTTT.

This clonotype showed up many times. The rearrangement uses TRBV28 and TRBJ2-1, with a weak D call TRBD2 (6 bases). Germline-derived CDR1 and CDR2 are MDHEN and SYDVKM. V was shortened by 2 bases and J by 7 bases, with 18 bases between the two germline ends. The CDR3 totals 16 residues. The CDR3 region has the DNA TGTGCCAGCAGTTTACCAGGCCAGGGACTTGGGAATGAGCAGTTCTTC. Its translation is CASSLPGQGLGNEQFF. Full variable domain (outside the CDR3, taken from reference TRBV28 and TRBJ2-1): DVKVTQSSRYLVKRTGEKVFLECVQDMDHENMFWYRQDPGLGLRLIYFSYDVKMKEKGDIPEGYSVSREKKERFSLILESASTNQTSMYLCASSLPGQGLGNEQFFGPGTRLTVL.

This clonotype occurred many times. This sequence joins TRBV7-8 and TRBJ2-3; 10 bases match TRBD2. The junction had 7 bases not matched to a gene; V was cut back by 3 bases and J by 4 bases. CDR3 length: 16 residues. The V gene's germline CDR1 is SGHVS and CDR2 FQNEAQ. This CDR3 is CASSLSSGSIADTQYF. The CDR3 DNA follows: TGTGCCAGCAGCTTGTCTAGCGGGAGCATTGCAGATACGCAGTATTTT.

This chain connects TRBV24-1 to TRBJ2-5, with 7 positions matching TRBD2. V trimming: 7 bases; J trimming: 3 bases; junction bases outside the gene matches: 4. CDR1 is KGHDR, CDR2 SFDVKD, per germline. The CDR3 length is 13 residues. CDR3 region: CATRSGAEETQYF. The CDR3 DNA sequence: TGTGCCACCAGGAGCGGGGCCGAAGAGACCCAGTACTTC.

Ten or more counts support this clonotype. CDR3 sequence reads: CASSSEANTEAFF. CDR3 DNA sequence: TGTGCCAGCAGCAGCGAGGCGAACACTGAAGCTTTCTTT. The genes are TRBV7-3 and TRBJ1-1; D is undetermined. The CDR3 length is 13 residues. Germline V CDR1 and CDR2: SGHTA, FQGTGA. V lost 5 bases and J 1 base, leaving 8 bases between the germline ends.

This clonotype appeared once. A much larger clone differs by one base, so this may be a read error. As DNA, the CDR3 is TGTGCCAGCAGCTCAGTGGGACATGAAGCTTCCTTT. Translated, it gives CASSSVGHEASF. The rearrangement uses TRBV13 and TRBJ1-1, with TRBD1 as a possible D gene (6 bases). Germline-derived CDR1 and CDR2 are PRHDT and FYEKMQ (reference sequence). The CDR3 runs 12 residues.

This clonotype was counted at least ten times. The chain combines TRBV19 with TRBJ2-3; D is unresolved. CDR3 length: 11 amino acids. Trimming cost V 9 bases and J 4 bases, with 8 bases left between them. The germline gives CDR1 LNHDA, CDR2 SQIVND (reference sequence). CDR3 in amino acids: CASAKADTQYF. The CDR3 DNA reads TGTGCCAGCGCTAAAGCAGATACGCAGTATTTT.

The V call is TRBV29-1, the J call TRBJ1-1; 8 bases match TRBD1. The CDR3 contains 12 residues. The germline V gene has CDR1 SQVTM and CDR2 ANQGSEA. V shed 7 bases and J 5 bases; nucleotides not matched to a gene: 6. CDR3 nucleotide sequence: TGCAGCGGTGGACAGGGCTCGACTGAAGCTTTCTTT. It is translated as CSGGQGSTEAFF.

This clonotype was seen a handful of times. This chain joins TRBV14 and TRBJ2-5, with D perhaps matching TRBD2 (6 bases). Trimming removed 0 bases from V and 5 bases from J, with 10 bases in between. CDR1 SGHDN and CDR2 FVKESK come from the germline V gene. This CDR3 contains 14 residues. The CDR3 spells CASSQDRLAETQYF. The CDR3 DNA reads as TGTGCCAGCAGCCAAGATCGGCTAGCGGAGACCCAGTACTTC.

A word on this clonotype: A much larger clone lies a single base off, so this may be a read error. J is TRBJ1-1 and V is TRBV15, with D maybe TRBD1 (5 bases). The CDR3 is 17 amino acids. In germline, CDR1 is LNHNV, CDR2 YYDKDF (reference sequence). The CDR3 sequence is CVTSRDARATYYTEAFF. CDR3 sequence (DNA): TGTGTCACCAGCAGAGATGCCAGGGCAACGTATTACACTGAAGCTTTCTTT.

Concerning this clonotype itself: One base away lies a much larger clone, so this may be a sequencing read error. Lacking the conserved final phenylalanine or tryptophan, this CDR3 likely reflects a read error. The V and J genes are TRBV7-2 and TRBJ2-6, with D perhaps assigned TRBD1 or TRBD2 (5 bases each). Trimming removed 7 bases from V and 0 bases from J, with 10 bases in between. The germline V gene has CDR1 SGHTA and CDR2 FQGNSA. This CDR3 is 15 amino acids long. The CDR3 loop is CASIWDGSGANVLTL. The DNA of the CDR3 is TGTGCCAGCATCTGGGACGGCTCTGGGGCCAACGTCCTGACTCTC.

This clonotype was observed at least ten times. The chain recombines TRBV7-9 with TRBJ2-5, with 8 bases that match TRBD1. V gave up 4 bases and J gave up 5 bases; unmatched junction bases: 9. Germline V gene lookup returns CDR1 SEHNR and CDR2 FQNEAQ (reference sequence). The CDR3 length is 15 residues. CDR3 bases: TGTGCCAGCAGCTCCGTGCAGGGGGCAGTGGAGACCCAGTACTTC. Its protein is CASSSVQGAVETQYF.

This clonotype was recorded a few times. This chain uses TRBV12-3 or TRBV12-4 with TRBJ2-3; 10 nucleotides agree with TRBD2. Trimming cost V 4 bases and J 1 base; bases outside gene matches: 5. The CDR3 extends over 16 amino acids. CDR3 coding DNA: TGTGCCAGCAGTTACGGTGGACTAGCGGGCACAGATACGCAGTATTTT. This codes for CASSYGGLAGTDTQYF.

This clonotype was seen at least ten times. This chain connects TRBV11-3 to TRBJ2-7; 8 bases are shared with TRBD2. With 1 base clipped from V and 1 base from J, the junction kept 12 bases outside the gene matches. Germline CDR1 reads SGHNT; CDR2 reads YENEEA. CDR3 length equals 18 residues. The CDR3 nucleotides read TGTGCCAGCAGCTTAGTACGTTTGGGACTAGACTCTTCCTACGAGCAGTACTTC. It is translated as CASSLVRLGLDSSYEQYF.

The sample holds many counts of this clonotype. The CDR3 protein is CASSFLRDNYNEQFF. The DNA of the CDR3 is TGTGCCAGCAGTTTTCTGCGGGACAACTACAATGAGCAGTTCTTC. The V and J genes are TRBV12-3 or TRBV12-4 and TRBJ2-1; either TRBD1 or TRBD2 may fit D (6 bases each). The CDR3 length is 15 residues. V dropped 3 bases and J dropped 3 bases, with 12 bases sitting between them.